This T cell receptor beta chain was identified during a study of post-analysis software for immune sequencing data. General study results and limits: Pronounced co-clustering by F measure was evident among identically batched samples. Patients used five TRBV segments, including TRBV5-6, TRBV5-1 and TRBV20-1, more often than controls.

The authors incorporated unique molecular identifiers into the TCR beta cDNA libraries. TCRdb re-called the PCR reads through MiXCR, storing one row per CDR3 protein. The data show about 200,000 distinct CDR3 sequences, 29% seen once. A remark on this clonotype: The antigen remains undetermined.

Trimming took off 5 bases at V and 4 bases at J, with 15 bases between the two ends. The CDR3 has 14 residues. Germline V lookup: CDR1 SGHTA, CDR2 FQGNSA. The genes are TRBV7-2 and TRBJ2-7, with D tentatively TRBD1 (6 bases). The sequence came from a girl aged 2-17 years with multiple sclerosis. The sequencing sample was made of blood. In DNA form, the CDR3 reads TGTGCCAGCAGCAAACAGGGTCTGGGGTACGAGCAGTACTTC. Translating gives CASSKQGLGYEQYF.